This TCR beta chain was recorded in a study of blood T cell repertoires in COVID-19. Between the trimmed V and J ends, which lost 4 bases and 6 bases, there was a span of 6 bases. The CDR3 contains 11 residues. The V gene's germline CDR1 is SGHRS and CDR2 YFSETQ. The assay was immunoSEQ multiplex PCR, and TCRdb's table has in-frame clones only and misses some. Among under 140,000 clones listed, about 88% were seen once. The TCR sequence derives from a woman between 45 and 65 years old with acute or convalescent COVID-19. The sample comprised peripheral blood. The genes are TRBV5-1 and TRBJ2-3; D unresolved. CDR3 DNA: TGCGCCAGCAGCAACACGGATACGCAGTATTTT. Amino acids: CASSNTDTQYF.